These 7 T cell receptor beta chains originate from one sample sequenced in a study of blood T cell repertoires in COVID-19. Assay used: immunoSEQ multiplex PCR; TCRdb lists only in-frame clones, some missing. The sample lists 250,000 or so clones; 83% were seen once. Sample: PBMCs or T cells enriched from blood (not recorded which). These receptors were taken from a woman in her forties who had been exposed to COVID-19.

J is TRBJ1-5 and V is TRBV4-1; TRBD1 matches 10 bases. The CDR3 has 17 residues. The V gene's germline CDR1 is MGHRA and CDR2 YSYEKL. With 3 bases clipped from V and 3 bases from J, the junction kept 8 bases outside the gene matches. CDR3 in DNA: TGCGCCAGCAGCCAGGGGACAGGGGCGATTGACAATCAGCCCCAGCATTTT. Translation gives CASSQGTGAIDNQPQHF.

This rearrangement joins TRBV29-1 to TRBJ2-5, with 12 positions matching TRBD2. Germline values: CDR1 SQVTM, CDR2 ANQGSEA. The V gene end was trimmed by 6 bases and the J gene end by 3 bases; junction bases not matched to a gene: 8. CDR3 length: 15 amino acids. The CDR3 DNA is TGCAGCGTGGGAATGACTAGCGGGGGAGAAGAGACCCAGTACTTC. It codes for CSVGMTSGGEETQYF.

The CDR3 sequence is CASSLAEGLNTEAFF. CDR3 coding DNA: TGTGCCAGCTCACTGGCGGAGGGATTGAACACTGAAGCTTTCTTT. The V gene is TRBV18, the J gene TRBJ1-1, with no clear D. CDR3 length equals 15 residues. V shed 4 bases and J shed 0 bases, with 12 bases lying between them. CDR1 and CDR2 (germline): KGHSH, LQKENI.

V gene TRBV6-4 combines with J gene TRBJ2-7, with 8 bases fitting TRBD2. CDR3 size: 19 residues. V lost 7 bases and J lost 0; bases outside the gene matches: 20. Per the germline V gene, CDR1 is MRHNA and CDR2 is SNTAGT. The chain's CDR3 is CASTYLGGALGLLSYEQYF. In nucleotides, the CDR3 is TGTGCCAGCACCTATCTCGGGGGGGCCCTAGGCCTTCTCTCCTACGAGCAGTACTTC.

The chain joins TRBV3-1 (or the pseudogene TRBV3-2) to TRBJ1-2, with D perhaps TRBD1 (5 bases). Looked up from germline, CDR1 is LGHDT and CDR2 is YNNKEL (reference sequence). The germline V and J ends were trimmed by 6 bases and 6 bases, with 17 bases remaining between them. CDR3 length: 14 residues. The CDR3 loop is CASRDSGVWDGYTF. In DNA form, the CDR3 reads TGTGCCAGCAGAGACTCGGGGGTATGGGATGGCTACACCTTC.

CDR3 sequence (DNA): TGTGCCAGCAGCCCAGCGGGGAACACTGAAGCTTTCTTT. Its protein product is CASSPAGNTEAFF. This rearrangement joins TRBV3-1 (or the pseudogene TRBV3-2) to TRBJ1-1; no clear D gene. The germline V gene has CDR1 LGHDT and CDR2 YNNKEL (reference sequence). V was trimmed by 4 bases and J by 1 base, leaving 7 bases between them. The CDR3 length is 13 residues.

The chain combines TRBV7-2 with TRBJ1-2; D remains ambiguous. The germline V gene has CDR1 SGHTA and CDR2 FQGNSA. V dropped 5 bases and J dropped 5 bases, with 9 bases sitting between them. The CDR3 has 12 residues. This CDR3 reads CASSTRLYGYTF. DNA for the CDR3: TGTGCCAGCAGCACCCGGTTATATGGCTACACCTTC.